This TCR beta chain was captured in a study of T cell repertoires in cytomegalovirus infection. Turning to the study itself: The study used recently identified HLA-C-restricted and well-studied HLA-B-restricted CMV epitopes. Carrying CMV and the relevant HLA type showed in public TCR beta signatures. Findings and limits, study-wide: Dominating the ex vivo response were TCR beta clonotypes that were CMV-specific and HLA-C-restricted. Pooled public TCR beta family frequency picked out CMV carriers with the relevant HLA.

Trimming removed 6 bases from V and 3 bases from J; junction bases left unmatched: 4. CDR1 is MNHNS, CDR2 SASEGT, per germline. This CDR3 comprises 13 residues. Regarding this clonotype: As yet, its antigen is unknown.

In TCRdb, the reads were re-called with MiXCR into one record per CDR3 protein. Here the sample spans about 700,000 distinct CDR3 sequences, 30% to 40% being singletons. The V and J genes are TRBV6-1 and TRBJ2-7, with 8 nucleotides matching TRBD2. Sequencing was performed on cultured PBMCs, taken from culture after CMV antigen stimulation. This TCR came from a human donor in good health (CMV status not recorded). Some clones in this sample may be carry-over from other donors' samples. This CDR3 reads CASSGRGDYEQYF. DNA for the CDR3: TGTGCCAGCAGCGGGAGGGGAGACTACGAGCAGTACTTC.